The present T cell receptor (beta chain) was sequenced within a study of Tregs in tolerant kidney transplant recipients. CDR1 is SGHNT and CDR2 is YYREEE in the germline V gene (reference sequence). Trimming cost V 5 bases and J 0 bases, with 6 bases left between them. The CDR3 runs 14 residues. Study-level findings and limits: The most relevant donor-specific Treg TCRbeta repertoire apparently came from expansion with activated donor B cells.

TCRdb's table, derived via immunoSEQ multiplex PCR, lists solely in-frame clones and lacks some. The sample includes 2,000 to 2,500 clones, about 44% seen only once; the top ten take 7% to 8.5%. Remarks on this clone: Its antigen is unidentified.

This chain connects TRBV5-4 to TRBJ1-6; D perhaps matches TRBD1 (5 bases). Source material: Tregs from blood cultured with allogeneic cells. The source is a human donor in good health. CDR3 coding DNA: TGTGCCAGCAGGGGGGACTCCTATAATTCACCCCTCCACTTT. It codes for CASRGDSYNSPLHF.